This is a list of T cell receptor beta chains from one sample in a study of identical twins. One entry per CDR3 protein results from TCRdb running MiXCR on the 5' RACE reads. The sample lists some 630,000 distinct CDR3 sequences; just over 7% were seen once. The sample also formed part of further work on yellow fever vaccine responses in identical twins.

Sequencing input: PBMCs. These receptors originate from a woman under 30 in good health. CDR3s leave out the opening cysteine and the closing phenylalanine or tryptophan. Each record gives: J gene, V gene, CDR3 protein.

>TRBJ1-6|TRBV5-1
ASSLWDPSSYNSPLH
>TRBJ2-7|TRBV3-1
ASSQAWQGPREQY
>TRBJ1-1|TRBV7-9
ASSSRVGRNTEAF
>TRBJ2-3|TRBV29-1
SVELAGVGDTQY
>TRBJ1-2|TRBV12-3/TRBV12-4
ASSPPVAGGYGYT
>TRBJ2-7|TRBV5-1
ASSWAETYEQY
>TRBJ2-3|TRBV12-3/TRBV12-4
ASSSAGGGDTQY
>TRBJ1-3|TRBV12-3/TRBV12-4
ASPPSQGYSGNTIY
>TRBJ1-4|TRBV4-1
ASSRSNRANEKLF
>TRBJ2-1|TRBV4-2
ASSHPDSLQYNEQF
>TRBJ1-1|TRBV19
ASGLKNTEAF
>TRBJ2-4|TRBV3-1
ASSQSAGTGKNIQY
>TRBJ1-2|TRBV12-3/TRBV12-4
ASSAIRGHGYT
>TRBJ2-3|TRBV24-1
ATWDRETDTQY
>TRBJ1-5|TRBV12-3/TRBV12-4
ASTIGQGNQPQH
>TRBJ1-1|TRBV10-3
AIRQNLGTANTEAF
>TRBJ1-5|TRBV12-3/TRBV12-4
ASSRSESGSNQPQH
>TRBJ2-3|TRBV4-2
ASSQDATSGADTQY
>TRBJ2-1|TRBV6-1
ASSGTGSIIWNEQF
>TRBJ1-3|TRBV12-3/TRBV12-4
ASSFRLSGNTIY